What follows are 9 T cell receptor beta chains derived from one specimen sequenced in a study of blood T cell repertoires in COVID-19. Some clones are missing from TCRdb's copy, which holds only in-frame ones; the method was immunoSEQ multiplex PCR. Among about 380,000 clones listed, approximately 90% were seen once. Sequencing used PBMCs or T cells enriched from blood (not recorded which). The source is a woman younger than 35 who had recovered from COVID-19.

V gene TRBV2 combines with J gene TRBJ2-3; possible D gene TRBD1, 6 bases. Germline V lookup: CDR1 SNHLY, CDR2 FYNNEI. The CDR3 totals 16 residues. V shed 2 bases and J shed 0 bases, with 12 bases lying between them. The DNA for the CDR3 is TGTGCCAGCAGTGAACAGGGGTGGGATAGCACAGATACGCAGTATTTT. It is translated as CASSEQGWDSTDTQYF. Filled out from reference TRBV2 and TRBJ2-3, the complete variable domain reads EPEVTQTPSHQVTQMGQEVILRCVPISNHLYFYWYRQILGQKVEFLVSFYNNEISEKSEIFDDQFSVERPDGSNFTLKIRSTKLEDSAMYFCASSEQGWDSTDTQYFGPGTRLTVL.

The J gene is TRBJ1-2, the V gene TRBV30, with a possible D match to TRBD1 (5 bases). V lost 5 bases to trimming and J lost 2 bases, with 12 bases between them. Germline lookup yields CDR1 GTSNPN and CDR2 SVGIG (reference sequence). This CDR3 is built from 13 residues. The DNA of the CDR3 is TGTGCCTGGTCCTTACAGGAAAACTATGGCTACACCTTC. Protein product: CAWSLQENYGYTF.

V usage is TRBV9 and J usage is TRBJ1-5, with a tentative D call TRBD1 (6 bases). V lost 3 bases to trimming and J lost 7 bases, with 14 bases between them. The CDR3 has 14 amino acids. Germline assignment: CDR1 SGDLS and CDR2 YYNGEE. The CDR3 here is CASSEGVRGQPQHF. In DNA form, the CDR3 reads TGTGCCAGCAGCGAGGGGGTACGAGGGCAGCCCCAGCATTTT.

On this clone itself: The sample carries other DNA sequences with the same CDR3. The chain links TRBV9 to TRBJ1-3; D is undetermined. Germline V gene lookup returns CDR1 SGDLS and CDR2 YYNGEE. This CDR3 spans 14 amino acids. Trimming took off 0 bases at V and 2 bases at J, with 6 bases between the two ends. Written as DNA, the CDR3 is TGTGCCAGCAGCGTAGGAGGGACTGGAAACACCATATATTTT. Amino acid sequence: CASSVGGTGNTIYF.

The V and J genes are TRBV19 and TRBJ1-2, with 8 bases that match TRBD1. The CDR3 totals 14 residues. The V segment lost 4 bases and the J segment 6 bases; nucleotides outside the gene matches: 7. The germline V gene has CDR1 LNHDA and CDR2 SQIVND (reference sequence). CDR3 protein: CASSRWTGKDGYTF. The CDR3 DNA reads TGTGCCAGTAGTAGATGGACAGGGAAGGATGGCTACACCTTC.

The chain recombines TRBV29-1 with TRBJ1-2; D is perhaps TRBD1 (5 bases). There are 14 residues in the CDR3. Germline CDR1 is SQVTM and CDR2 is ANQGSEA. Trimming took off 1 base at V and 6 bases at J, with 15 bases between the two ends. CDR3 DNA: TGCAGCGTTGAAGGAACAGGCCTTACCAATGGCTACACCTTC. This translates into CSVEGTGLTNGYTF. The complete variable domain, with remaining parts taken from reference TRBV29-1 and TRBJ1-2, reads SAVISQKPSRDICQRGTSLTIQCQVDSQVTMMFWYRQQPGQSLTLIATANQGSEATYESGFVIDKFPISRPNLTFSTLTVSNMSPEDSSIYLCSVEGTGLTNGYTFGSGTRLTVV.

The rearrangement uses TRBV6-5 and TRBJ2-1; tentative D call: TRBD2 (7 bases). The V end lost 7 bases, the J end lost 8 bases, and 21 bases lay between the germline ends. The CDR3 contains 15 residues. Germline CDR1 is MNHEY and CDR2 is SVGAGI. CDR3 amino acids: CASKEAGARMHEQFF. The CDR3 DNA sequence: TGTGCCAGCAAAGAGGCGGGGGCGCGGATGCATGAGCAGTTCTTC.

This sequence joins TRBV5-4 and TRBJ1-2; TRBD1 might be the D (6 bases). CDR1 SGHNT and CDR2 YYREEE come from the germline V gene (reference sequence). The CDR3 is made up of 14 amino acids. Trimming shortened V by 3 bases and J by 8 bases, and 17 bases separated the two germline ends. The DNA of the CDR3 is TGTGCCAGCAGCTCGACCGGGACAATGGAGGGCTACACCTTC. This gives the protein CASSSTGTMEGYTF.

This clone was counted a single time. The rearrangement links TRBV10-2 to TRBJ2-2; no firm D call. Germline values: CDR1 WSHSY, CDR2 SAAADI. V was trimmed by 6 bases and J by 0 bases, leaving 11 bases between them. The CDR3 runs 15 residues. CDR3: CASSPDKPNTGELFF. CDR3 nucleotides: TGCGCCAGCAGCCCCGACAAACCGAACACCGGGGAGCTGTTTTTT.